The 12 T cell receptor beta chains below all came from one sample that was sequenced in a study of blood T cell repertoires in COVID-19. TCRdb's copy holds only in-frame clones and misses some; the assay was immunoSEQ multiplex PCR. The sample includes roughly 60,000 clones, around 90% of them seen just once. The source material was peripheral blood. These receptors were collected from a man in his forties with COVID-19, enrolled during active disease.

The V call is TRBV9, the J call TRBJ2-1; 11 bases map to TRBD2. From germline, CDR1 is SGDLS and CDR2 YYNGEE. J gave up 1 base and V 0 bases, and 6 bases lay outside the gene matches. The CDR3 sequence is 18 residues long. CDR3 region: CASSVVASGGLSYNEQFF. In DNA, the CDR3 is TGTGCCAGCAGCGTAGTGGCTAGCGGGGGGCTATCCTACAATGAGCAGTTCTTC. Looking up the rest from reference TRBV9 and TRBJ2-1 gives the full variable domain: DSGVTQTPKHLITATGQRVTLRCSPRSGDLSVYWYQQSLDQGLQFLIQYYNGEERAKGNILERFSAQQFPDLHSELNLSSLELGDSALYFCASSVVASGGLSYNEQFFGPGTRLTVL.

This chain joins TRBV10-2 and TRBJ2-7; D remains unclear. V lost 8 bases and J 0 bases, leaving 26 bases between the germline ends. The length of the CDR3 is 18 residues. Per the germline V gene, CDR1 is WSHSY and CDR2 is SAAADI. The CDR3 region has the DNA TGCGCCAGCGGTTATCCCCAAGAGTCTGGAGCAAACTCCTACGAGCAGTACTTC. Protein product: CASGYPQESGANSYEQYF.

This chain's CDR3 is CASSSGQGRGYTF. The CDR3 DNA is TGTGCCAGCAGTTCGGGACAGGGCCGTGGCTACACCTTC. The V call is TRBV11-1, the J call TRBJ1-2; 9 nucleotides align to TRBD1. This CDR3 comprises 13 residues. V lost 6 bases and J lost 7; bases outside the gene matches: 6. Germline-derived CDR1 and CDR2 are SGHAT and FQDESV (reference sequence).

The V and J genes are TRBV10-2 and TRBJ1-1; TRBD1 might be the D (5 bases). V was trimmed by 0 bases and J by 5 bases, leaving 7 bases between them. CDR3 length: 13 amino acids. CDR1 is WSHSY and CDR2 is SAAADI in the germline V gene. The CDR3 loop is CASSESQGTEAFF. DNA for the CDR3: TGCGCCAGCAGTGAGTCGCAGGGAACTGAAGCTTTCTTT.

A note on this clone: At one of its ends the junction is not consistent with the germline gene, which may arise from a read error. CDR3 DNA: TGTGCTAGCAGCTCCAGGGGAAGGAAGACCCAGTACTTC. Protein product: CASSSRGRKTQYF. The V and J genes are TRBV7-7 and TRBJ2-5; D perhaps matches TRBD1 (6 bases). This CDR3 region has 13 residues. CDR1 is SSHAT and CDR2 is FNYEAQ in the germline V gene (reference sequence).

This clone has just one count. The chain recombines TRBV11-2 with TRBJ2-7; 8 bases map to TRBD2. This CDR3 is 14 amino acids long. Germline lookup yields CDR1 SGHAT and CDR2 FQNNGV. The V segment lost 6 bases and the J segment 3 bases; nucleotides outside the gene matches: 7. CDR3 residues: CASSLIAGNYEQYF. Written as DNA, the CDR3 is TGTGCCAGCAGTTTAATAGCGGGGAACTACGAGCAGTACTTC.

This clone has a handful of counts. V usage is TRBV27 and J usage is TRBJ1-5; D is ambiguous. Trimming pared 2 bases from V and 11 bases from J, leaving 13 bases between. Germline CDR1 MNHEY, CDR2 SMNVEV (reference sequence). This CDR3 is 13 amino acids long. The CDR3 DNA follows: TGTGCCAGCAGTTTACGAGGATTCGCGGCCCAGCATTTT. It is translated as CASSLRGFAAQHF.

This chain connects TRBV3-1 (or the pseudogene TRBV3-2) to TRBJ1-6; perhaps TRBD1 as D (5 bases). Germline CDR1 reads LGHDT; CDR2 reads YNNKEL (reference sequence). V shed 0 bases and J shed 14 bases, with 8 bases lying between them. This CDR3 comprises 12 residues. DNA of the CDR3: TGTGCCAGCAGCCAAGAATACAGGACCCTCCACTTT. Protein sequence: CASSQEYRTLHF.

The chain employs TRBV2 and TRBJ2-7; 10 bases are a match to TRBD2. The CDR3 length is 15 residues. Per the germline V gene, CDR1 is SNHLY and CDR2 is FYNNEI. V was clipped by 7 bases and J by 5 bases; unmatched bases: 11. CDR3 coding DNA: TGTGCCAGCACCCCCTTGGCTAGCGGGAGACACGAGCAGTACTTC. Translating it yields CASTPLASGRHEQYF.

The CDR3 protein is CASSQSGTGQGDSGNTIYF. CDR3 sequence (DNA): TGCGCCAGCAGTCAATCGGGTACGGGACAGGGGGACTCTGGAAACACCATATATTTT. The rearrangement links TRBV23-1 to TRBJ1-3; 11 bases align to TRBD1. TRBV23-1 is an open reading frame whose function is uncertain. The CDR3 consists of 19 residues. V gave up 0 bases and J gave up 0 bases; unmatched junction bases: 7.

V gene TRBV28 combines with J gene TRBJ1-3; 7 nucleotides line up with TRBD1. V dropped 6 bases and J dropped 3; count of bases not matched to a gene: 5. The length of the CDR3 is 14 residues. Germline loops: CDR1 MDHEN, CDR2 SYDVKM. The CDR3 sequence: CASSTRGNGNTIYF. CDR3 DNA: TGTGCCAGCAGCACCAGGGGGAATGGAAACACCATATATTTT.

The chain joins TRBV27 to TRBJ1-6; tentatively, D is TRBD1 (6 bases). Germline V CDR1 and CDR2: MNHEY, SMNVEV (reference sequence). The ends were cut back, 6 bases at V and 3 bases at J, with 9 bases in the middle. The CDR3 spans 14 residues. The CDR3 is CASRGAFYNSPLHF. CDR3 DNA sequence: TGTGCCAGCAGGGGGGCCTTCTATAATTCACCCCTCCACTTT.